The 30 T cell receptor beta chains below all came from one sample that was sequenced in a study of monozygotic twins with inflammatory bowel disease. TCRdb reprocessed the 5' RACE reads, keeping one entry per CDR3 protein, no DNA. Its table records some 100,000 distinct CDR3 sequences. Material: blood. All receptors come from a human donor with ulcerative colitis or Crohn's disease, or a healthy co-twin of an affected twin (not recorded which).

The rearrangement links TRBV6-4 to TRBJ2-1; TCRdb lists TRBD1, though no DNA is available to test this call. This CDR3 has 14 residues. Germline loops: CDR1 MRHNA, CDR2 SNTAGT. This chain's CDR3 is CASSDFAGGNEQFF.

This clonotype is called medium-sized based on its frequency. V usage is TRBV7-3 and J usage is TRBJ2-1; TCRdb's D gene call, TRBD1, goes unchecked for lack of DNA. Germline V gene sequence: CDR1 SGHTA, CDR2 FQGTGA. The CDR3 extends over 15 amino acids. CDR3 protein: CASSLRTGAYNEQFF.

The rearrangement uses TRBV5-1 and TRBJ1-1; TCRdb designates TRBD1, a call that cannot be tested without DNA. The CDR3 has 13 amino acids. Germline V gene sequence: CDR1 SGHRS, CDR2 YFSETQ. The CDR3 is CASSSGMNTEAFF. Full variable domain (rest looked up from reference TRBV5-1 and TRBJ1-1): KAGVTQTPRYLIKTRGQQVTLSCSPISGHRSVSWYQQTPGQGLQFLFEYFSETQRNKGNFPGRFSGRQFSNSRSEMNVSTLELGDSALYLCASSSGMNTEAFFGQGTRLTVV.

V usage is TRBV2 and J usage is TRBJ2-3; the D gene TCRdb calls, TRBD1, cannot be checked with no DNA. This CDR3 has 14 amino acids. Germline V CDR1 and CDR2: SNHLY, FYNNEI. CDR3 region: CASEDRASTDTQYF.

The V gene is TRBV3-1, the J gene TRBJ2-7; TCRdb's assignment of TRBD2 cannot be checked, as there is no DNA. CDR1 is LGHDT, CDR2 YNNKEL, per germline (reference sequence). The CDR3 contains 13 residues. CDR3 sequence reads: CASSQDQRVEQYF.

This sequence joins TRBV28 and TRBJ2-7. Germline CDR1 MDHEN, CDR2 SYDVKM. The CDR3 sequence is 11 residues long. The CDR3 here is CATNYLDEQYF.

The rearrangement links TRBV12-3 or TRBV12-4 to TRBJ2-5; TCRdb designates TRBD1, a call that cannot be tested without DNA. The CDR3 runs to 18 residues. CDR3 amino acids: CASSLPRTGPTVQETQYF.

The gene calls are TRBV20-1 and TRBJ2-1; TCRdb proposes TRBD2, but this gene call is untestable without DNA. Germline V gene data show CDR1 as DFQATT and CDR2 as SNEGSKA (reference sequence). This CDR3 region has 15 residues. The CDR3: CSARDMGGSYNEQFF.

The rearrangement uses TRBV20-1 and TRBJ1-1; the D call of TRBD1 rests on TCRdb alone, since no DNA is present to check it. The CDR3 runs to 12 residues. The germline CDR1 and CDR2 sequences are DFQATT and SNEGSKA (reference sequence). CDR3 sequence: CRALQGADEAFF.

This clonotype is deemed medium-sized (0.01 to 0.1%) by its frequency. CDR3 residues: CASSPYLYGYTF. The chain uses TRBV5-1 and TRBJ1-2. The CDR3 runs to 12 residues. Looked up from germline, CDR1 is SGHRS and CDR2 is YFSETQ.

The chain joins TRBV27 to TRBJ1-1; absent DNA, TCRdb's TRBD1 call cannot be checked. This CDR3 comprises 15 residues. Germline CDR1 and CDR2: MNHEY and SMNVEV (reference sequence). The CDR3: CASKIGQGWSTEAFF.

V usage is TRBV4-3 and J usage is TRBJ2-4; the TCRdb call, TRBD2, lacks DNA for checking. The CDR3 loop spans 16 amino acids. Germline lookup yields CDR1 LGHNA and CDR2 YSLEER. The CDR3 loop is CASSQDYQGLVTLQYF.

The chain couples TRBV7-9 to TRBJ2-7; TCRdb's D gene call, TRBD1, goes unchecked for lack of DNA. This CDR3 region has 17 residues. Germline V gene lookup returns CDR1 SEHNR and CDR2 FQNEAQ (reference sequence). The chain's CDR3 is CASSFSHGGQGSYEQYF.

The chain recombines TRBV5-1 with TRBJ2-5; no DNA is available, so the TRBD2 call from TCRdb remains unchecked. The CDR3 loop spans 15 amino acids. The germline gives CDR1 SGHRS, CDR2 YFSETQ. This CDR3 reads CASSLSGISEETQYF.

This chain uses TRBV20-1 with TRBJ2-7; lacking DNA, the TRBD2 call made by TCRdb goes unchecked. The germline CDR1 and CDR2 sequences are DFQATT and SNEGSKA (reference sequence). The CDR3 covers 14 residues. CDR3 sequence reads: CSARWAGRVYEQYF.

The chain combines TRBV6-1 with TRBJ2-3; TCRdb lists TRBD2, though no DNA is available to test this call. This CDR3 is 16 amino acids long. Germline CDR1 reads MNHNS; CDR2 reads SASEGT. Here the CDR3 reads CASSGRLAGGTDTQYF.

This chain links TRBV20-1 with TRBJ2-2; the D call from TCRdb, TRBD2, cannot be confirmed without DNA. This CDR3 has 14 residues. Germline loops: CDR1 DFQATT, CDR2 SNEGSKA (reference sequence). CDR3 in amino acids: CSATSPPNTGELFF.

V and J are TRBV20-1 and TRBJ1-5; the D gene TCRdb calls, TRBD1, cannot be checked with no DNA. Per germline, CDR1 DFQATT and CDR2 SNEGSKA (reference sequence). There are 14 residues in the CDR3. Here the CDR3 reads CSATGQGVGQPQHF.

The rearrangement joins TRBV5-1 to TRBJ1-1. The germline V gene encodes CDR1 SGHRS and CDR2 YFSETQ. This CDR3 comprises 13 residues. The CDR3 protein is CASSADLNTEAFF.

The chain combines TRBV10-3 with TRBJ1-6; TCRdb indicates TRBD1, and absent DNA this call remains unverified. CDR1 ENHRY and CDR2 SYGVKD come from the germline V gene. The CDR3 consists of 16 residues. This CDR3 reads CAIRRGQLEGDSPLHF.

The chain is built from TRBV5-6 and TRBJ2-2; absent DNA, TCRdb's TRBD1 call cannot be checked. The CDR3 loop spans 18 amino acids. Per germline, CDR1 SGHDT and CDR2 YYEEEE. The CDR3 spells CASSPFRDRALGTGELFF.

The rearrangement uses TRBV20-1 and TRBJ1-2. Germline-derived CDR1 and CDR2 are DFQATT and SNEGSKA (reference sequence). The CDR3 totals 14 residues. The CDR3 here is CSAPEDLGPYGYTF.

This chain joins TRBV20-1 and TRBJ2-1; TCRdb's D call, TRBD1, is unchecked because there is no DNA. This CDR3 region has 14 residues. CDR1 and CDR2 (germline): DFQATT, SNEGSKA (reference sequence). CDR3: CSAAQGADYNEQFF.

This chain connects TRBV5-1 to TRBJ2-2; TCRdb designates TRBD1, a call that cannot be tested without DNA. Germline CDR1 reads SGHRS; CDR2 reads YFSETQ. The CDR3 extends over 16 amino acids. CDR3 protein: CASRGDRQINTGELFF. Drawing the rest from reference TRBV5-1 and TRBJ2-2, the complete variable domain is KAGVTQTPRYLIKTRGQQVTLSCSPISGHRSVSWYQQTPGQGLQFLFEYFSETQRNKGNFPGRFSGRQFSNSRSEMNVSTLELGDSALYLCASRGDRQINTGELFFGEGSRLTVL.

J is TRBJ2-3 and V is TRBV11-2. In germline, CDR1 is SGHAT, CDR2 FQNNGV. The CDR3 is 12 amino acids. CDR3 amino acids: CASSLSRDTQYF. The full variable domain, in which reference TRBV11-2 and TRBJ2-3 provide the parts outside the CDR3, is EAGVAQSPRYKIIEKRQSVAFWCNPISGHATLYWYQQILGQGPKLLIQFQNNGVVDDSQLPKDRFSAERLKGVDSTLKIQPAKLEDSAVYLCASSLSRDTQYFGPGTRLTVL.

The CDR3 region is CSVETLWDRGGTEAFF. V gene TRBV29-1 combines with J gene TRBJ1-1; lacking DNA, the TRBD1 call made by TCRdb goes unchecked. This CDR3 is built from 16 residues. Germline V gene data show CDR1 as SQVTM and CDR2 as ANQGSEA.

The rearrangement links TRBV19 to TRBJ2-1; the TRBD2 assignment by TCRdb is unverifiable without DNA. This CDR3 comprises 16 residues. Germline loops: CDR1 LNHDA, CDR2 SQIVND (reference sequence). The chain's CDR3 is CASSLLAGGIYNEQFF.

V and J are TRBV5-1 and TRBJ2-7. Per germline, CDR1 SGHRS and CDR2 YFSETQ. The CDR3 runs to 15 residues. The chain's CDR3 is CASSLDLWQADEQYF.

The J gene is TRBJ2-1, the V gene TRBV19; TCRdb calls TRBD1, which cannot be checked without DNA. The CDR3 extends over 12 amino acids. CDR1 and CDR2 (germline): LNHDA, SQIVND (reference sequence). The CDR3 reads CASRRGDNEQFF.

The chain joins TRBV7-9 to TRBJ2-6; TCRdb outputs TRBD1, but without DNA this stays unchecked. There are 17 residues in the CDR3. Looked up from germline, CDR1 is SEHNR and CDR2 is FQNEAQ (reference sequence). The CDR3 is CASSLSGRVSGANVLTF.